Listed here are 3 T cell receptor beta chains from one sample, sequenced in a study of tumor-infiltrating lymphocytes in primary liver carcinoma. Extraction also yielded germline DNA, while blood RNA was obtained from unsorted whole blood. With roughly 0.5 ug total RNA as template and a constant-region primer, TCR beta cDNA was made. Three nested multiplex PCR rounds of slightly modified ARM-PCR generated TCR beta libraries. With TRBV1-TRBV30 forward primers and a C-beta reverse primer, the first two PCR rounds were run for approximately 9 cycles each. In TCRdb, the multiplex PCR reads were re-called with MiXCR into one record per CDR3 protein. This table has 300,000 to 400,000 distinct CDR3 sequences, around 60% appearing once. Sequencing used peripheral blood. These receptors originate from a man aged 35-49 years with primary liver carcinoma and hepatitis B virus infection.

On this clonotype itself: A clone one base away is much larger, so this may be a read error. The chain carries TRBV12-3 or TRBV12-4 and TRBJ2-7; 7 bases are shared with TRBD2. The CDR3 covers 14 residues. Unmatched junction bases numbered 6, after V lost 7 bases and J lost 0 bases. The CDR3 sequence is CASNLAVDSYEQYF. In nucleotides, the CDR3 is TGTGCCAGCAATCTAGCGGTGGACTCCTACGAGCAGTACTTC.

This clonotype was found once. This could be a read error, since a much larger clone is one nucleotide away. The chain couples TRBV4-2 to TRBJ2-3; 9 bases are a match to TRBD2. Germline CDR1 and CDR2: LGHNA and YNFKEQ. This CDR3 comprises 15 residues. CDR3 nucleotides: TGTGTCAGCAGCCAAATAGCGGGAGTGGCAGATACGCAGTATTTT. Amino acids: CVSSQIAGVADTQYF.

This rearrangement joins TRBV14 to TRBJ2-7, with a possible D match to TRBD1 (5 bases). Looked up from germline, CDR1 is SGHDN and CDR2 is FVKESK. V was pared by 4 bases and J by 2 bases, with 12 bases between. The CDR3 consists of 14 residues. The CDR3 DNA sequence: TGTGCCAGCAGCCCTACTTTGGGGCCCTACGAGCAGTACTTC. Residues: CASSPTLGPYEQYF.